These 25 T cell receptor beta chains came from one sample sequenced in a study of T cell responses to AZD1222 COVID-19 vaccine. This table comes from immunoSEQ multiplex PCR, and its TCRdb copy is limited to in-frame clones, with some not included. The sample includes about 140,000 clones, 70% to 90% seen only once; the top ten take 4.7%. Sequencing used peripheral blood, obtained on day 0 of AZD1222 vaccination. Source of these receptors: an adult in good health.

The V call is TRBV6-5, the J call TRBJ1-2; no clear D. CDR1 is MNHEY and CDR2 is SVGAGI in the germline V gene. This CDR3 comprises 16 residues. V dropped 4 bases and J dropped 8 bases, with 23 bases sitting between them. This CDR3 is CASSSRDISRGTGYTF. The CDR3 DNA reads TGTGCCAGCAGTTCCCGCGACATTTCCCGAGGAACGGGCTACACCTTC.

The chain employs TRBV7-9 and TRBJ2-3, with D possibly matching TRBD2 (5 bases). V was pared by 5 bases and J by 2 bases, with 14 bases between. The CDR3 sequence is 15 residues long. Germline lookup yields CDR1 SEHNR and CDR2 FQNEAQ (reference sequence). The CDR3 coding sequence is TGTGCCAGCAGCCTCGTCGGGGTTACCACAGATACGCAGTATTTT. Its protein is CASSLVGVTTDTQYF.

The V call is TRBV30, the J call TRBJ1-2; tentatively, D is TRBD1 (6 bases). Germline V lookup: CDR1 GTSNPN, CDR2 SVGIG (reference sequence). The V end lost 8 bases, the J end lost 0 bases, and 13 bases lay between the germline ends. This CDR3 contains 13 residues. The CDR3 region is CAGNRQANYGYTF. CDR3 nucleotides: TGTGCCGGAAACCGACAGGCTAACTATGGCTACACCTTC.

The rearrangement uses TRBV27 and TRBJ1-6; the D gene is possibly TRBD1 (5 bases). V was shortened by 0 bases and J by 9 bases, with 12 bases between the two germline ends. Per germline, CDR1 MNHEY and CDR2 SMNVEV (reference sequence). This CDR3 comprises 15 residues. The CDR3 reads CASSLSGDGISPLHF. The CDR3 DNA is TGTGCCAGCAGTTTATCGGGGGATGGGATTTCACCCCTCCACTTT.

A few counts support this clone. The V gene is TRBV28, the J gene TRBJ1-6; TRBD1 matches at 9 bases. Germline values: CDR1 MDHEN, CDR2 SYDVKM. Trimming removed 6 bases from V and 6 bases from J; junction bases left unmatched: 6. The CDR3 is 15 residues long. The CDR3 region is CASRTQGAGNSPLHF. CDR3 bases: TGTGCCAGCAGGACACAGGGGGCGGGTAATTCACCCCTCCACTTT.

The genes are TRBV3-1 (or the pseudogene TRBV3-2) and TRBJ2-1; D unclear. The V end lost 0 bases, the J end lost 7 bases, and 13 bases lay between the germline ends. CDR3 size: 15 residues. Germline V gives CDR1 LGHDT, CDR2 YNNKEL (reference sequence). The CDR3 sequence is CASSQDSNLGNEQFF. CDR3 DNA sequence: TGTGCCAGCAGCCAAGACTCCAACCTGGGGAATGAGCAGTTCTTC.

This clone was observed a few times. The CDR3 DNA is TGTGCCTTCAATCCCCCCGACAGGGGAAATGAAAAACTGTTTTTT. Protein product: CAFNPPDRGNEKLFF. The chain carries TRBV30 and TRBJ1-4; 8 nucleotides align to TRBD1. The CDR3 extends over 15 amino acids. Germline V lookup: CDR1 GTSNPN, CDR2 SVGIG (reference sequence). The V and J ends lost 7 bases and 5 bases, in that order; junction bases with no gene match: 12.

In this sample, this clone turned up once. The rearrangement uses TRBV28 and TRBJ2-7; a possible D gene is TRBD2 (5 bases). Per germline, CDR1 MDHEN and CDR2 SYDVKM. The V gene lost 3 bases and the J gene lost 5 bases, with 17 bases spanning the gap. The length of the CDR3 is 15 residues. The CDR3 DNA reads TGTGCCAGCAGTTTGGGTGCTAGGAGGTTGGACGAGCAGTACTTC. Amino acids: CASSLGARRLDEQYF.

A note on this clone: A junction end diverges from the germline sequence, so it may reflect a read error. The chain is built from TRBV7-7 and TRBJ2-5; D is tentatively TRBD1 or TRBD2 (6 bases each). Germline loops: CDR1 SSHAT, CDR2 FNYEAQ (reference sequence). The CDR3 is made up of 15 amino acids. CDR3 bases: TGTGCTAGCAGCCCGCAGCCGGGGGCCCAGGGGACCCAGTACTTC. It translates to CASSPQPGAQGTQYF.

This chain connects TRBV27 to TRBJ1-1, with no clear D. This CDR3 region has 13 residues. V was clipped by 4 bases and J by 3 bases, with 9 bases between them. The V gene's germline CDR1 is MNHEY and CDR2 SMNVEV (reference sequence). CDR3 loop: CASSYRGDTEAFF. The DNA of the CDR3 is TGTGCCAGCAGTTACCGCGGGGACACTGAAGCTTTCTTT.

This sequence joins TRBV5-1 and TRBJ1-3; TRBD1 is a possible D gene (5 bases). This CDR3 spans 15 amino acids. Trimming removed 5 bases at V and 4 bases at J, with 16 bases between. Germline lookup yields CDR1 SGHRS and CDR2 YFSETQ. The CDR3 DNA follows: TGCGCCAGCAGAAAGTTGCCCGGGGGAGGAAACACCATATATTTT. Translation gives CASRKLPGGGNTIYF.

The chain employs TRBV27 and TRBJ1-2; 10 bases align to TRBD1. This CDR3 is 15 amino acids long. Germline CDR1 reads MNHEY; CDR2 reads SMNVEV (reference sequence). Trimming removed 3 bases from V and 4 bases from J; junction bases left unmatched: 5. CDR3 in DNA: TGTGCCAGCAGTTTCACGGGACAGGGGTCCTATGGCTACACCTTC. Residues: CASSFTGQGSYGYTF.

This chain uses TRBV12-3 or TRBV12-4 with TRBJ1-5; D gene ambiguous. There are 13 residues in the CDR3. Trimming took off 6 bases at V and 1 base at J, with 7 bases between the two ends. CDR3 DNA sequence: TGTGCCAGCAGGGAATACAGCAATCAGCCCCAGCATTTT. This codes for CASREYSNQPQHF.

The chain carries TRBV19 and TRBJ1-2, with TRBD1 identical over 9 bases. The CDR3 covers 13 residues. The junction had 2 bases not matched to a gene; V was cut back by 5 bases and J by 4 bases. Germline loops: CDR1 LNHDA, CDR2 SQIVND (reference sequence). The CDR3 nucleotides read TGTGCCAGTAGTCCGACAGGGGGCTATGGCTACACCTTC. This encodes CASSPTGGYGYTF.

This clone has only one observation. V and J are TRBV19 and TRBJ1-5, with D uncertain. The CDR3 covers 14 residues. Germline V gene sequence: CDR1 LNHDA, CDR2 SQIVND (reference sequence). The V end lost 1 base, the J end lost 2 bases, and 6 bases lay between the germline ends. CDR3 coding DNA: TGTGCCAGTAGTATAGTTTCCGGCAATCAGCCCCAGCATTTT. Amino acid sequence: CASSIVSGNQPQHF.

This clone has a handful of counts. The chain is built from TRBV2 and TRBJ1-2, with 9 bases that match TRBD1. The CDR3 sequence is 14 residues long. V lost 5 bases to trimming and J lost 4 bases; unmatched junction nucleotides: 5. Germline assignment: CDR1 SNHLY and CDR2 FYNNEI. The CDR3 protein is CASSSQGAGYGYTF. The CDR3 region has the DNA TGTGCCAGCAGTTCACAGGGGGCTGGCTATGGCTACACCTTC.

This CDR3 reads CASSPGTWTEAFF. DNA for the CDR3: TGTGCCAGTAGCCCCGGGACATGGACTGAAGCTTTCTTT. J is TRBJ1-1 and V is TRBV19; D is possibly TRBD1 (6 bases). V gave up 6 bases and J gave up 5 bases, with 13 bases separating them. CDR1 is LNHDA and CDR2 is SQIVND in the germline V gene (reference sequence). The length of the CDR3 is 13 residues.

This rearrangement joins TRBV5-1 to TRBJ2-5; maybe TRBD2 (5 bases). The CDR3 is 14 amino acids. V lost 3 bases to trimming and J lost 3 bases, with 12 bases between them. Germline-derived CDR1 and CDR2 are SGHRS and YFSETQ. The CDR3, as DNA: TGCGCCAGCAGCTCCTCTAGCACTGAAGAGACCCAGTACTTC. It translates to CASSSSSTEETQYF.

The chain uses TRBV18 and TRBJ1-2; unclear D gene. The germline V gene encodes CDR1 KGHSH and CDR2 LQKENI. This CDR3 contains 14 residues. V was pared by 0 bases and J by 4 bases, with 9 bases between. CDR3 bases: TGTGCCAGCTCACCACCCGCAGACCTCTATGGCTACACCTTC. The encoded protein is CASSPPADLYGYTF.

The rearrangement joins TRBV25-1 to TRBJ1-3; D not resolved. The CDR3 is 13 amino acids. CDR1 MGHDK and CDR2 SYGVNS come from the germline V gene. V was clipped by 6 bases and J by 0 bases, with 6 bases between them. CDR3 loop: CASSRTSGNTIYF. CDR3 coding DNA: TGTGCCAGCAGCCGCACCTCTGGAAACACCATATATTTT. Filled out from reference TRBV25-1 and TRBJ1-3, the complete variable domain reads EADIYQTPRYLVIGTGKKITLECSQTMGHDKMYWYQQDPGMELHLIHYSYGVNSTEKGDLSSESTVSRIRTEHFPLTLESARPSHTSQYLCASSRTSGNTIYFGEGSWLTVV.

J is TRBJ2-7 and V is TRBV9, with TRBD1 matching over 10 bases. This CDR3 spans 15 amino acids. Germline loops: CDR1 SGDLS, CDR2 YYNGEE. V shed 4 bases, J shed 2 bases, and the junction held 6 bases outside the gene matches. CDR3 sequence: CASSTGQGVPYEQYF. Here the CDR3 DNA reads TGTGCCAGCAGCACCGGACAGGGGGTCCCCTACGAGCAGTACTTC.

V is TRBV18 and J is TRBJ1-1, with TRBD1 matching over 8 bases. This CDR3 contains 17 residues. The V and J ends lost 6 bases and 0 bases, in that order; junction bases with no gene match: 12. Germline values: CDR1 KGHSH, CDR2 LQKENI. For the CDR3, the DNA is TGTGCCAGCTCTCCCACAGGGGGAGCCTTAATGAACACTGAAGCTTTCTTT. Protein sequence: CASSPTGGALMNTEAFF.

Only one count was recorded for this clone. The gene calls are TRBV27 and TRBJ2-1, with TRBD1 as a possible D gene (5 bases). The CDR3 consists of 15 residues. Germline V gene lookup returns CDR1 MNHEY and CDR2 SMNVEV (reference sequence). The V end lost 2 bases, the J end lost 2 bases, and 10 bases lay between the germline ends. This CDR3 reads CASSLRPGTYNEQFF. The CDR3, as DNA: TGTGCCAGCAGTTTAAGGCCAGGGACCTACAATGAGCAGTTCTTC.

The chain links TRBV5-1 to TRBJ1-2; 8 bases match TRBD1. V lost 4 bases, J lost 4 bases, and 9 bases stayed unmatched. Germline loops: CDR1 SGHRS, CDR2 YFSETQ. The CDR3 has 15 amino acids. This CDR3 reads CASSPTRDRLYGYTF. As DNA, the CDR3 is TGCGCCAGCAGCCCTACCCGGGACAGGCTCTATGGCTACACCTTC.

This rearrangement joins TRBV7-9 to TRBJ1-4; D is possibly TRBD1 (5 bases). Germline V gene lookup returns CDR1 SEHNR and CDR2 FQNEAQ (reference sequence). The germline V and J ends were trimmed by 1 base and 5 bases, with 14 bases remaining between them. This CDR3 comprises 16 residues. The CDR3 loop is CASSLVSNRLNEKLFF. The DNA of the CDR3 is TGTGCCAGCAGCTTAGTAAGTAACAGGTTAAATGAAAAACTGTTTTTT.